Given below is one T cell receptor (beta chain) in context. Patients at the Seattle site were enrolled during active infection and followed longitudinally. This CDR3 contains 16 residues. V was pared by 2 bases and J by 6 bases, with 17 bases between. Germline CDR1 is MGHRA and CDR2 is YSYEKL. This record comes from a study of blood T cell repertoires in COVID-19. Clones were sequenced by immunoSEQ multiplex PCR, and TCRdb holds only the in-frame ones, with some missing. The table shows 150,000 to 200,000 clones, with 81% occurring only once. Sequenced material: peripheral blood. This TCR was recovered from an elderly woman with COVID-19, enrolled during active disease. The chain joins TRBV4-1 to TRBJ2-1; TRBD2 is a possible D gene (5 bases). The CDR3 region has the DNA TGCGCCAGCAGCCAACTTGAGGGCGCGTTTTTCAATGAGCAGTTCTTC. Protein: CASSQLEGAFFNEQFF.